Detailed here is one T cell receptor (beta chain). The data were obtained in a study of blood T cell repertoires in COVID-19. Assay: immunoSEQ multiplex PCR; the TCRdb copy retains only in-frame clones and omits some. This sample has over 70,000 clones, with more than 60% found just once. The specimen was peripheral blood. This clonotype was sampled from a human donor in a cohort sampled during active COVID-19.

The CDR3 loop is CASSLSWGTYNEQFF. DNA of the CDR3: TGCGCCAGCAGCTTGTCGTGGGGCACCTACAATGAGCAGTTCTTC. The chain has TRBV5-1 and TRBJ2-1, with a possible D match to TRBD1 (5 bases). The germline V and J ends were trimmed by 1 base and 2 bases, with 10 bases remaining between them. Germline V CDR1 and CDR2: SGHRS, YFSETQ. The CDR3 covers 15 residues.